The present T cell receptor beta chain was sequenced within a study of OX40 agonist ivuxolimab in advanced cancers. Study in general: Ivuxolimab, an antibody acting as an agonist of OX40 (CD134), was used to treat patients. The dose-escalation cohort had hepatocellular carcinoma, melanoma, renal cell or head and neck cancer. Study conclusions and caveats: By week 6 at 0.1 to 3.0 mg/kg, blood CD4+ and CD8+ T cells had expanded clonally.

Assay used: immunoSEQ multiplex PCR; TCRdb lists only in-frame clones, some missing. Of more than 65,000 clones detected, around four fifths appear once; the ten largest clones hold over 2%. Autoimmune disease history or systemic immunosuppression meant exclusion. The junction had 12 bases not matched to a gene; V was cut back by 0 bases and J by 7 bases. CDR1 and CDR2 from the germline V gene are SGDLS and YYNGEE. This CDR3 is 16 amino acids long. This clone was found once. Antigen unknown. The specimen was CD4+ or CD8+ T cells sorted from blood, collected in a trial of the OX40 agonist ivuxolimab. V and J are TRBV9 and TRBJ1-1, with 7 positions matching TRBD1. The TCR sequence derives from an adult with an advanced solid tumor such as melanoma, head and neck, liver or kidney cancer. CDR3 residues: CASSVGKGQPGNEAFF. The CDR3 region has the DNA TGTGCCAGCAGCGTAGGAAAGGGACAGCCCGGTAATGAAGCTTTCTTT.